This T cell receptor beta chain derives from a study of blood T cell repertoires in COVID-19. Study context: Spain, Italy and the United States supplied samples that represented acute and convalescent COVID-19. The analysed material was cDNA or gDNA that came from T cells, B-cell-depleted T cells, or PBMCs.

This CDR3 comprises 17 residues. V was clipped by 6 bases and J by 0 bases, with 18 bases between them. Germline CDR1 and CDR2: MDHEN and SYDVKM. Libraries were prepared by immunoSEQ multiplex PCR; TCRdb keeps only in-frame clonotypes and omits some of them. The profile covers under 200,000 clones, with approximately 91% appearing a single time and roughly 4.5% taken by the ten largest. Patients at the Seattle site were enrolled during active infection and followed longitudinally. This TCR derives from a young man with COVID-19, enrolled during active disease. Input material: peripheral blood. The chain joins TRBV28 to TRBJ2-1, with a weak D call TRBD1 (6 bases). The CDR3 is CASSQSKTGGSYNEQFF. CDR3 coding DNA: TGTGCCAGCAGCCAGAGTAAGACAGGAGGCTCCTACAATGAGCAGTTCTTC.